The 20 T cell receptor beta chains presented below share a single source sample, sequenced in a study of T-cell memory formation after mild COVID-19. TCRdb ran MiXCR on the 5' RACE reads and lists one entry per CDR3 protein. The sample consists of a few hundred thousand distinct CDR3 sequences, 15% to 20% of them appearing once. Sequenced input: PBMCs or a T cell subset sorted from them (not recorded which). The origin of the receptors is a man aged 18-30 years who had mild COVID-19 (a few samples of this study predate the infection). Cell type and time point are not known.

J is TRBJ2-2 and V is TRBV29-1, with 9 positions matching TRBD1. Per germline, CDR1 SQVTM and CDR2 ANQGSEA. This CDR3 comprises 13 residues. V was clipped by 6 bases and J by 2 bases; unmatched bases: 1. CDR3 bases: TGCAGCGTGGACAGGGGAAACACCGGGGAGCTGTTTTTT. Its translation is CSVDRGNTGELFF.

The genes are TRBV7-8 and TRBJ2-3, with D possibly being TRBD1 or TRBD2 (5 bases each). The germline V and J ends were trimmed by 5 bases and 0 bases, with 15 bases remaining between them. The CDR3 is 16 amino acids. Germline CDR1 reads SGHVS; CDR2 reads FQNEAQ. In nucleotides, the CDR3 is TGTGCCAGCAGCGCAACAGGAGGCCTCAGCACAGATACGCAGTATTTT. Amino acids: CASSATGGLSTDTQYF.

This clonotype came up a few times. This chain links TRBV5-5 with TRBJ2-3; 9 bases align to TRBD1. J lost 4 bases, V lost 4 bases, and 10 bases had no gene match. Per the germline V gene, CDR1 is SGHKS and CDR2 is YYEKEE (reference sequence). This CDR3 comprises 16 residues. The CDR3, as DNA: TGTGCCAGCAGCGCGGCCACAGGGGGCATCGCAGATACGCAGTATTTT. It yields the protein CASSAATGGIADTQYF. Full variable domain (remainder filled in from reference TRBV5-5 and TRBJ2-3): DAGVTQSPTHLIKTRGQQVTLRCSPISGHKSVSWYQQVLGQGPQFIFQYYEKEERGRGNFPDRFSARQFPNYSSELNVNALLLGDSALYLCASSAATGGIADTQYFGPGTRLTVL.

This clonotype was observed a few times. The chain is built from TRBV11-2 and TRBJ1-2, with a tentative D call TRBD1 (6 bases). Trimming pared 7 bases from V and 4 bases from J, leaving 16 bases between. The V gene's germline CDR1 is SGHAT and CDR2 FQNNGV. The CDR3 spans 14 residues. In DNA, the CDR3 is TGTGCCAGCACTCAGCCAGGGGAGGTCTATGGCTACACCTTC. Its translation: CASTQPGEVYGYTF.

This clonotype was seen more than once but under ten times. The CDR3 loop is CSASSPAGGISYEQYV. CDR3 coding DNA: TGCAGTGCTAGCTCTCCAGCGGGGGGAATCTCCTACGAGCAGTACGTC. The gene calls are TRBV20-1 and TRBJ2-7, with 9 nucleotides matching TRBD2. The CDR3 contains 16 residues. Germline V gives CDR1 DFQATT, CDR2 SNEGSKA (reference sequence). V was pared by 3 bases and J by 0 bases, with 9 bases of the junction left unmatched.

The chain recombines TRBV20-1 with TRBJ2-5; TRBD2 matches 10 bases. This CDR3 contains 15 residues. Trimming at V came to 6 bases and at J to 2 bases, leaving 9 bases not matched to a gene. Germline V gene lookup returns CDR1 DFQATT and CDR2 SNEGSKA (reference sequence). CDR3 region: CSAPASGGPQETQYF. As DNA, the CDR3 is TGCAGTGCCCCCGCTAGCGGGGGACCTCAAGAGACCCAGTACTTC.

The chain uses TRBV9 and TRBJ2-5, with D unresolved. V gave up 3 bases and J gave up 4 bases, with 16 bases separating them. Germline V gene sequence: CDR1 SGDLS, CDR2 YYNGEE. The CDR3 runs to 15 residues. As DNA, the CDR3 is TGTGCCAGCAGCGCCCTTTCGGGTTCGTTAGAGACCCAGTACTTC. It is translated as CASSALSGSLETQYF.

This clonotype was recorded a few times. The chain carries TRBV5-1 and TRBJ2-5; D is ambiguous. This CDR3 has 16 residues. Germline V gives CDR1 SGHRS, CDR2 YFSETQ. Trimming took off 0 bases at V and 5 bases at J, with 17 bases between the two ends. The CDR3 DNA sequence: TGCGCCAGCAGCTTGGAAGGATATCTCGGAAGGGAGACCCAGTACTTC. Amino acids: CASSLEGYLGRETQYF.

The chain links TRBV7-9 to TRBJ1-2; D is unresolved. V gave up 0 bases and J gave up 4 bases, with 9 bases separating them. Germline CDR1 and CDR2: SEHNR and FQNEAQ (reference sequence). The CDR3 loop spans 14 amino acids. This chain's CDR3 is CASSLATASYGYTF. In nucleotides, the CDR3 is TGTGCCAGCAGCTTAGCTACGGCCAGCTATGGCTACACCTTC. The full variable domain, rest sourced from reference TRBV7-9 and TRBJ1-2, is DTGVSQNPRHKITKRGQNVTFRCDPISEHNRLYWYRQTLGQGPEFLTYFQNEAQLEKSRLLSDRFSAERPKGSFSTLEIQRTEQGDSAMYLCASSLATASYGYTFGSGTRLTVV.

The genes are TRBV20-1 and TRBJ1-2; D unresolved. CDR1 DFQATT and CDR2 SNEGSKA come from the germline V gene (reference sequence). Trimming left V 6 bases short and J 4 bases short, with 15 bases between. This CDR3 contains 13 residues. The CDR3 nucleotides read TGCAGTGCCCCCATCGACCCTATCTATGGCTACACCTTC. As protein: CSAPIDPIYGYTF.

The chain uses TRBV3-1 and TRBJ1-1; D is possibly TRBD1 (5 bases). CDR1 LGHDT and CDR2 YNNKEL come from the germline V gene (reference sequence). The CDR3 totals 15 residues. Trimming removed 1 base from V and 1 base from J, with 10 bases in between. The CDR3 nucleotides read TGTGCCAGCAGCCAAGGGCGGACAACGAACACTGAAGCTTTCTTT. As protein: CASSQGRTTNTEAFF.

This chain uses TRBV5-4 with TRBJ2-1, with TRBD2 matching over 10 bases. The CDR3 runs to 16 residues. Germline trimming cut 1 base from V and 6 bases from J; bases unmatched to any gene: 7. CDR1 SGHNT and CDR2 YYREEE come from the germline V gene (reference sequence). The CDR3 coding sequence is TGTGCCAGCAGCTTGTCCCCTAGCGGGGGACCCAATGAGCAGTTCTTC. Protein product: CASSLSPSGGPNEQFF.

As DNA, the CDR3 is TGCGCCAGCAGCTTGGTGGTTCAGGGGTCCAACTATGGCTACACCTTC. It is translated as CASSLVVQGSNYGYTF. This sequence joins TRBV5-1 and TRBJ1-2; possibly TRBD1 for D (6 bases). The CDR3 consists of 16 residues. Per the germline V gene, CDR1 is SGHRS and CDR2 is YFSETQ. Trimming stripped 0 bases from V and 2 bases from J, with 14 bases between.

The table lists this clonotype with a few counts. The chain uses TRBV11-2 and TRBJ2-3; tentative D call: TRBD1 (5 bases). Trimming removed 4 bases at V and 4 bases at J, with 9 bases between. The CDR3 runs 13 residues. Per germline, CDR1 SGHAT and CDR2 FQNNGV. CDR3 region: CASSWTTADTQYF. CDR3 DNA sequence: TGTGCCAGCAGCTGGACAACGGCAGATACGCAGTATTTT.

This CDR3 reads CASNPGWGTLHF. CDR3 coding DNA: TGTGCCAGCAACCCGGGATGGGGGACCCTCCACTTT. This chain uses TRBV12-3 or TRBV12-4 with TRBJ1-6; weak D call: TRBD1 (5 bases). This CDR3 has 12 residues. Trimming took off 7 bases at V and 14 bases at J, with 15 bases between the two ends.

This chain uses TRBV7-3 with TRBJ2-5, with D tentatively TRBD1 (5 bases). This CDR3 has 13 residues. Deletions cut 5 bases from V and 2 bases from J, with 9 bases between. The V gene's germline CDR1 is SGHTA and CDR2 FQGTGA. Written as DNA, the CDR3 is TGTGCCAGCAGCGCGAGACAGCAAGAGACCCAGTACTTC. Translated, it gives CASSARQQETQYF.

This chain links TRBV27 with TRBJ1-2; TRBD1 might be the D (6 bases). This CDR3 is 15 amino acids long. Trimming cost V 5 bases and J 10 bases, with 23 bases left between them. CDR1 MNHEY and CDR2 SMNVEV come from the germline V gene (reference sequence). The CDR3 is CASSTGPDSRGDYTF. The DNA of the CDR3 is TGTGCCAGCAGTACGGGACCGGACAGTAGGGGCGACTACACCTTC.

This rearrangement joins TRBV3-1 to TRBJ2-2, with unresolved D. Trimming left V 0 bases short and J 4 bases short, with 9 bases between. Germline-derived CDR1 and CDR2 are LGHDT and YNNKEL (reference sequence). CDR3 size: 15 residues. CDR3 nucleotide sequence: TGTGCCAGCAGCCAAGAAATCTGGGGCACCGGGGAGCTGTTTTTT. Amino acids: CASSQEIWGTGELFF. Variable domain in full (rest from reference TRBV3-1 and TRBJ2-2): DTAVSQTPKYLVTQMGNDKSIKCEQNLGHDTMYWYKQDSKKFLKIMFSYNNKELIINETVPNRFSPKSPDKAHLNLHINSLELGDSAVYFCASSQEIWGTGELFFGEGSRLTVL.

The CDR3 is CASTGLNTDTQYF. In DNA, the CDR3 is TGTGCCAGCACCGGGCTTAACACAGATACGCAGTATTTT. The chain links TRBV5-4 to TRBJ2-3; D not certain. Trimming removed 6 bases from V and 2 bases from J, with 10 bases in between. Germline V gives CDR1 SGHNT, CDR2 YYREEE (reference sequence). The CDR3 is made up of 13 amino acids.

This clonotype has just a few counts. The chain couples TRBV7-9 to TRBJ2-1, with 15 bases identical to TRBD2. Trimming cost V 4 bases and J 1 base; bases outside gene matches: 8. This CDR3 has 19 residues. Germline V gene lookup returns CDR1 SEHNR and CDR2 FQNEAQ (reference sequence). The CDR3 loop reads CASSSGLAGGSGSYNEQFF. In nucleotides, the CDR3 is TGTGCCAGCAGCTCGGGACTAGCGGGGGGCTCCGGGTCCTACAATGAGCAGTTCTTC. Filled out from reference TRBV7-9 and TRBJ2-1, the complete variable domain reads DTGVSQNPRHKITKRGQNVTFRCDPISEHNRLYWYRQTLGQGPEFLTYFQNEAQLEKSRLLSDRFSAERPKGSFSTLEIQRTEQGDSAMYLCASSSGLAGGSGSYNEQFFGPGTRLTVL.